This T cell receptor (beta chain) was retrieved from a study of T cell responses to AZD1222 COVID-19 vaccine. V lost 6 bases to trimming and J lost 2 bases; unmatched junction nucleotides: 8. The CDR3 loop spans 15 amino acids. In germline, CDR1 is SGHTA, CDR2 FQGNSA. Data came from immunoSEQ multiplex PCR; TCRdb stores just in-frame clones and leaves some out. The sample holds roughly 100,000 clones, roughly nine tenths seen once. The sequenced sample was peripheral blood, obtained on day 0 of AZD1222 vaccination. The sequence was obtained from an adult in good health. This chain joins TRBV7-2 and TRBJ2-7, with TRBD1 identical over 9 bases. In DNA form, the CDR3 reads TGTGCCAGCAGTCCAGACAGGGGGTTCCCCTACGAGCAGTACTTC. Translation: CASSPDRGFPYEQYF.